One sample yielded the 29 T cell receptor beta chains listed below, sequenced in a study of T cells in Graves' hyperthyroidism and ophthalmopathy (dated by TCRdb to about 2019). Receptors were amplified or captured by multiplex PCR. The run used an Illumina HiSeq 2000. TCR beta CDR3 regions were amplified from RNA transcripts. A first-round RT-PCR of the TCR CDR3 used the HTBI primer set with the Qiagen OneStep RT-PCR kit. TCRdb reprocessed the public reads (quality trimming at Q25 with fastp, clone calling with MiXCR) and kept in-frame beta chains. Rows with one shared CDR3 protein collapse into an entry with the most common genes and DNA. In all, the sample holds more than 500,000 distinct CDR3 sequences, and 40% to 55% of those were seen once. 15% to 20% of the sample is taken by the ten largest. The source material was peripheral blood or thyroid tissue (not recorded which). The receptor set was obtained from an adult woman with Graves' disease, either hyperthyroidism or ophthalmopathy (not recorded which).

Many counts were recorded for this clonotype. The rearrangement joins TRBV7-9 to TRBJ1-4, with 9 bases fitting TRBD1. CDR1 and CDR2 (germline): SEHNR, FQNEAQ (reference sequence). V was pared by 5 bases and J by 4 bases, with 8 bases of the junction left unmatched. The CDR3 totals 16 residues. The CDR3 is CASSHQTGGVNEKLFF. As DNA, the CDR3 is TGTGCCAGCAGCCACCAAACAGGGGGCGTTAATGAAAAACTGTTTTTT.

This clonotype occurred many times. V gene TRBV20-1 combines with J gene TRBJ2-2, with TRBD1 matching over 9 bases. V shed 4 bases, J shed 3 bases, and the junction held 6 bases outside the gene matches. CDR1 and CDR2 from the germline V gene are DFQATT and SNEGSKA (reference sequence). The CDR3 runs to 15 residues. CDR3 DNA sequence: TGCAGTGCTATACTTGACAGGGGGGACACCGGGGAGCTGTTTTTT. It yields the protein CSAILDRGDTGELFF.

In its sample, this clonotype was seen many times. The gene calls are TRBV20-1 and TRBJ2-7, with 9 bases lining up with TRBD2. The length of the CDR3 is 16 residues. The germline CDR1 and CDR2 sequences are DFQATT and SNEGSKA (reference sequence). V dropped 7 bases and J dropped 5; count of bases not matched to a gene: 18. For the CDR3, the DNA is TGCAGTGTCAAAAGGGGTAGCGGGGGCTTCGGCGACGAGCAGTACTTC. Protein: CSVKRGSGGFGDEQYF.

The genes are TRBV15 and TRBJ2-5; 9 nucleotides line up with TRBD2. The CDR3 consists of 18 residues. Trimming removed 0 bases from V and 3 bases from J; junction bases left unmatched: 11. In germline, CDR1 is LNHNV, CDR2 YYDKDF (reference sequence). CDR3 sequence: CATSRDLLAGFQKETQYF. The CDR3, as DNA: TGTGCCACCAGCAGAGATCTACTAGCGGGCTTCCAAAAAGAGACCCAGTACTTC.

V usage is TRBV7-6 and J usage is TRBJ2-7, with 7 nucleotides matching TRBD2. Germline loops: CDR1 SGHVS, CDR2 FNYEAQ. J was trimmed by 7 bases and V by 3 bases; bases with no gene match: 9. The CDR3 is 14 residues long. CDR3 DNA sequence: TGTGCCAGCAGCTTGAGCGGGAATTACAATGAGCAGTACTTC. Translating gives CASSLSGNYNEQYF.

For the CDR3, the DNA is TGTGCCACCAGCAGAGGGGCAGGGGGGGTCAATCAGCCCCAGTACTTC. This sequence encodes CATSRGAGGVNQPQYF. This sequence joins TRBV15 and TRBJ2-5; D may correspond to TRBD1 or TRBD2 (7 bases each). There are 16 residues in the CDR3. The germline V gene has CDR1 LNHNV and CDR2 YYDKDF (reference sequence). Trimming cost V 1 base and J 9 bases, with 21 bases left between them.

The CDR3 DNA reads TGTGCCAGCAGAATTGGGACAGGGGGCAACGGGGAGCTGTTTTTT. Residues: CASRIGTGGNGELFF. V and J are TRBV6-5 and TRBJ2-2, with 12 bases identical to TRBD1. Germline CDR1 reads MNHEY; CDR2 reads SVGAGI. This CDR3 region has 15 residues. The junction had 6 bases not matched to a gene; V was cut back by 6 bases and J by 7 bases.

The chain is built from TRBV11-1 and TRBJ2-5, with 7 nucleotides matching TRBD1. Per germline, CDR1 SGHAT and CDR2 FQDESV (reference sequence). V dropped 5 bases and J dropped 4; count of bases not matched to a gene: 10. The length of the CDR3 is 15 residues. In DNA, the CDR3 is TGTGCCAGCAGCATGAAGACAGGGCACCGAGAGACCCAGTACTTC. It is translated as CASSMKTGHRETQYF.

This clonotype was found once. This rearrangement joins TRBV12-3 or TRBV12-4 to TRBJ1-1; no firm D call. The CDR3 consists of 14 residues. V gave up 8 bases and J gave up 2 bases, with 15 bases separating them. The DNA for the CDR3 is TGTGCCAGCGCGCGACTGGACGGAAACACTGAAGCTTTCTTT. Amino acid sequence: CASARLDGNTEAFF.

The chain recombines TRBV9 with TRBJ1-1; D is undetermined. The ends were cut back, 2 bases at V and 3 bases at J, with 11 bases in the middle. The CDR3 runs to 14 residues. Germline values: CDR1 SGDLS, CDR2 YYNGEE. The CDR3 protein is CASSVGLADTEAFF. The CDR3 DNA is TGTGCCAGCAGCGTTGGCCTCGCGGACACTGAAGCTTTCTTT.

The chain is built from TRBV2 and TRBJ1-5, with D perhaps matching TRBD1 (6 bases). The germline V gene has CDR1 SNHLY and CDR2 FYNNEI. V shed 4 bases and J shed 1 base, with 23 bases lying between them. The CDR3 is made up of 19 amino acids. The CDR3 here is CASSGTSGGGGKSNQPQHF. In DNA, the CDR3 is TGTGCCAGCAGTGGTACTAGCGGGGGTGGGGGCAAGAGCAATCAGCCCCAGCATTTT.

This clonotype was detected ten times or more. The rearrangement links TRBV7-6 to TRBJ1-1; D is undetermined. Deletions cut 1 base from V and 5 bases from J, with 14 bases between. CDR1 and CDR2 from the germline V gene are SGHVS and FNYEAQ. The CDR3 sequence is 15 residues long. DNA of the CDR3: TGTGCCAGCAGCTTAGGTACGGCTGTAGGGACTGAAGCTTTCTTT. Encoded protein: CASSLGTAVGTEAFF.

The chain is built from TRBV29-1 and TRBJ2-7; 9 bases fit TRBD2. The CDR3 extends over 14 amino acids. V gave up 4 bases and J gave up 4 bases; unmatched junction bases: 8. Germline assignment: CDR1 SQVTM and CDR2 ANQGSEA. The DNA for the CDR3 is TGCAGCGTTGTCGTAGCGGGAGACGGGTACGAGCAGTACTTC. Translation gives CSVVVAGDGYEQYF.

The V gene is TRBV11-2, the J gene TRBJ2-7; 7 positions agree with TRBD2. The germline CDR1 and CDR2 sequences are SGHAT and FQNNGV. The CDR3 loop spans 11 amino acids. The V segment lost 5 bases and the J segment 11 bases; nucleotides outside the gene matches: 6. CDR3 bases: TGTGCCAGCAGCCAAGGGAGGGCTGAGTACTTC. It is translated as CASSQGRAEYF.

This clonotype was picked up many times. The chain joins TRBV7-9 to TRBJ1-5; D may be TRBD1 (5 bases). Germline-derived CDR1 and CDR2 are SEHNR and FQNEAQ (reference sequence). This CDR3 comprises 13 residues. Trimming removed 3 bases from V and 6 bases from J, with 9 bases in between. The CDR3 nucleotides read TGTGCCAGCAGCTTGCAGGGTGGTCAGCCCCAGCATTTT. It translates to CASSLQGGQPQHF.

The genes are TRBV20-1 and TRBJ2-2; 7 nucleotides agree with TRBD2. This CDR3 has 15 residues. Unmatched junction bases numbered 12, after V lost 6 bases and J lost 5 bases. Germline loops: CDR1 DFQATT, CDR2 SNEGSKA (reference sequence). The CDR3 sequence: CSARDVAGVTGELFF. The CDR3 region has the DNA TGCAGTGCCAGGGATGTGGCGGGAGTAACCGGGGAGCTGTTTTTT.

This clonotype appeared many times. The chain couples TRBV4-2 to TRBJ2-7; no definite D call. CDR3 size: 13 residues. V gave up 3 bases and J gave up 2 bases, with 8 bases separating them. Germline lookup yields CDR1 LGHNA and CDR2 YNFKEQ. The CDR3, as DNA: TGTGCCAGCAGCCACGACGTAACCTACGAGCAGTACTTC. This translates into CASSHDVTYEQYF.

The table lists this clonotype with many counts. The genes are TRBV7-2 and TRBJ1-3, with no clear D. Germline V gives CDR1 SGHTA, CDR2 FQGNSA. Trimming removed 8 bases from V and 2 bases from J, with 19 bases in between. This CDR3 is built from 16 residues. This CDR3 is CASRQAGLIAGNTIYF. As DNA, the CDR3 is TGTGCCAGCCGACAAGCTGGGTTGATCGCTGGAAACACCATATATTTT.

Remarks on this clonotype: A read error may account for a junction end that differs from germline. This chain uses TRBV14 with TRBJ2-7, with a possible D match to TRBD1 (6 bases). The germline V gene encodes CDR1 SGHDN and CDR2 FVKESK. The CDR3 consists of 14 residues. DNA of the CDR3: TGTGCCAGCAGCCCCCGCCGGACTGGGGGCGAGCAGCACTTC. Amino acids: CASSPRRTGGEQHF.

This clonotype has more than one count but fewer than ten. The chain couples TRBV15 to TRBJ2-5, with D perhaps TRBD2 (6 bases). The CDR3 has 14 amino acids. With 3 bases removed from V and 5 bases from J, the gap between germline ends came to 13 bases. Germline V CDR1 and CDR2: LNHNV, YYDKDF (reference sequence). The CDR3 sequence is CATSRQPGRETQYF. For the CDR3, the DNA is TGTGCCACCAGCAGGCAGCCGGGGAGGGAGACCCAGTACTTC.

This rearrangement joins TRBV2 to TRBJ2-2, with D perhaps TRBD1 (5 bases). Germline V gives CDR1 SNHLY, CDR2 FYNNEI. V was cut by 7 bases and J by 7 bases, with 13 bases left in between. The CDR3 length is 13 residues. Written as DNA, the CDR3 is TGTGCCAGCACCAGGGAAATCATCGGGGAGCTGTTTTTT. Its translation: CASTREIIGELFF.

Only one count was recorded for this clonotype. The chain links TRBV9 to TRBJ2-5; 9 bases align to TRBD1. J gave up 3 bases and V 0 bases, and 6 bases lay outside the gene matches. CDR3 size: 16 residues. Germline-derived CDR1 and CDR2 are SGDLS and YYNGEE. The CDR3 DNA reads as TGTGCCAGCAGCGTAGGTCCAGGGACAGGGAAAGAGACCCAGTACTTC. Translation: CASSVGPGTGKETQYF.

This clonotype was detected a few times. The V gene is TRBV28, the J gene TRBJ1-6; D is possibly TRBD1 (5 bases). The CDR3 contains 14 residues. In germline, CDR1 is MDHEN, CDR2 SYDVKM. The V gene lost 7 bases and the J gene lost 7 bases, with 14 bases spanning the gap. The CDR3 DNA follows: TGTGCCAGCAATCCGGGACGACGAAATTCACCCCTCCACTTT. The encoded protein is CASNPGRRNSPLHF.

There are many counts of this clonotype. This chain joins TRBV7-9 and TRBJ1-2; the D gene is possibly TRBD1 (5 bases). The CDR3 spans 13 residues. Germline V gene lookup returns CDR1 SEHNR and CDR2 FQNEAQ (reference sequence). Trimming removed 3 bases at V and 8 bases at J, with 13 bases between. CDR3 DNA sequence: TGTGCCAGCAGCTTTGGCGGGACGGAGGGCTACACCTTC. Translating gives CASSFGGTEGYTF.

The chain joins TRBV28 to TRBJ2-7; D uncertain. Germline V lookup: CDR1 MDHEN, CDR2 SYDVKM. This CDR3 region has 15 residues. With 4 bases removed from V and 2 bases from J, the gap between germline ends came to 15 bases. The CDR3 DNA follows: TGTGCCAGCAGTTACGCGTCGGCGGTGCCCTACGAGCAGTACTTC. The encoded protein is CASSYASAVPYEQYF.

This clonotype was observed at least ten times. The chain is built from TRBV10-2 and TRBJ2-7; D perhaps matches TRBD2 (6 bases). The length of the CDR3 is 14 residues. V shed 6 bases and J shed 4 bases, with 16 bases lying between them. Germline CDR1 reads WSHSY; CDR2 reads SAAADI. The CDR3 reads CASSTRGTEYEQYF. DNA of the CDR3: TGCGCCAGCAGCACTCGGGGGACTGAATACGAGCAGTACTTC.

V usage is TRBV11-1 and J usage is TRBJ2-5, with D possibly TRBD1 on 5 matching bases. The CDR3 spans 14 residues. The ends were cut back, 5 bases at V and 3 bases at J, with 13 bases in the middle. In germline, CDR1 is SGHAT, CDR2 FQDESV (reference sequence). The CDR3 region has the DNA TGTGCCAGCAGCAAGGACACATCCGAAGAGACCCAGTACTTC. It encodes CASSKDTSEETQYF.

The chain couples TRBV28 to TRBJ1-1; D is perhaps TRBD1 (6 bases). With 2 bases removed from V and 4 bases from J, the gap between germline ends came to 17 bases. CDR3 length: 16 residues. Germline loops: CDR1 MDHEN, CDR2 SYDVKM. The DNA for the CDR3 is TGTGCCAGCAGTTTAGAGGGGGTCGGGGTAAGCACTGAAGCTTTCTTT. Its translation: CASSLEGVGVSTEAFF.

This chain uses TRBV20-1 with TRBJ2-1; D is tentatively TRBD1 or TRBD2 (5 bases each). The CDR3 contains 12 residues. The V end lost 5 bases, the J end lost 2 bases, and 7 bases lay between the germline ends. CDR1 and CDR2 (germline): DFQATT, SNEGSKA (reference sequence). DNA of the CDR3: TGCAGTGCTGAGGGACCCTACAATGAGCAGTTCTTC. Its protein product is CSAEGPYNEQFF.